The clone carrying this T cell receptor (beta chain) has only a few counts. This record belongs to a study of T cell responses to AZD1222 COVID-19 vaccine. The V and J ends lost 5 bases and 6 bases, in that order; junction bases with no gene match: 0. The CDR3 runs 11 residues. The germline V gene encodes CDR1 SEHNR and CDR2 FQNEAQ (reference sequence). The repertoire was sequenced with immunoSEQ multiplex PCR; TCRdb's copy has only in-frame clones and lacks some. The sample includes some 150,000 clones, approximately 85% of them seen just once. The source is an adult who received the MenACWY meningococcal vaccine as a control. The rearrangement joins TRBV7-9 to TRBJ2-7, with TRBD1 matching 8 bases. The sequences come from peripheral blood, collected 28 days after the second dose of the MenACWY control vaccine. DNA of the CDR3: TGTGCCAGCAGCGACAGGGGCGAGCAGTACTTC. This codes for CASSDRGEQYF. Based on the CDR3 plus reference TRBV7-9 and TRBJ2-7, the full variable domain is DTGVSQNPRHKITKRGQNVTFRCDPISEHNRLYWYRQTLGQGPEFLTYFQNEAQLEKSRLLSDRFSAERPKGSFSTLEIQRTEQGDSAMYLCASSDRGEQYFGPGTRLTVT.